This is a list of T cell receptor beta chains from one sample in a study of blood T cell repertoires in COVID-19. The data were produced by immunoSEQ multiplex PCR, yet TCRdb's version contains in-frame clones alone and is incomplete. The sample holds roughly 500,000 clones, around 87% seen once. Sequencing input: PBMCs or T cells enriched from blood (not recorded which). These receptors were taken from a woman in her forties who had recovered from COVID-19. CDR3s include the opening cysteine and the closing phenylalanine or tryptophan. D genes are given only for firm matches. A clone size is listed for some rows: how often the clone was seen (once, few, many), or a class if it is expanded.

TRBV29-1,TRBJ2-7,TRBD1,few,CSVAHRGMEEQYF,TGCAGCGTTGCCCACAGGGGAATGGAAGAGCAGTACTTC
TRBV4-3,TRBJ1-5,.,.,CASSQDLGRDQPQHF,TGCGCCAGCAGCCAAGATCTCGGCCGGGATCAGCCCCAGCATTTT
TRBV6-6,TRBJ2-7,TRBD2,.,CASRGRASGGYEQYF,TGTGCCAGCAGGGGACGGGCTAGCGGGGGGTACGAGCAGTACTTC
TRBV28,TRBJ1-3,.,few,CASSGNTIYF,TGTGCGAGCTCTGGAAACACCATATATTTT
TRBV7-6,TRBJ2-1,.,.,CASSGTGTTTNSYNEQFF,TGTGCCAGCAGCGGAACCGGGACAACGACAAACTCCTACAATGAGCAGTTCTTC
TRBV2,TRBJ1-5,.,many,CASRANSDRSNQPQHF,TGTGCCAGCAGAGCAAATTCTGACAGGAGCAATCAGCCCCAGCATTTT
TRBV18,TRBJ1-4,TRBD1,.,CASSPAPGQGYEKLFF,TGTGCCAGCTCACCCGCTCCGGGACAGGGCTATGAAAAACTGTTTTTT
TRBV11-3,TRBJ1-4,.,.,CASSRGTTNEKLFF,TGTGCCAGCAGCCGGGGGACGACTAATGAAAAACTGTTTTTT
TRBV7-9,TRBJ1-2,.,.,CASSFGLGDSQYYTF,TGTGCCAGCAGCTTTGGTCTAGGGGATTCTCAATATTACACCTTC
TRBV5-1,TRBJ1-1,.,.,CASSSGLTAEAFF,TGCGCCAGCAGCTCTGGACTGACCGCTGAAGCTTTCTTT
TRBV4-3,TRBJ1-5,.,once,CASSQGPGGVVYSNQPQHF,TGCGCCAGCAGCCAAGGGCCCGGGGGGGTTGTATATAGCAATCAGCCCCAGCATTTT
TRBV19,TRBJ1-5,TRBD1,.,CASSIVTGGDQPQHF,TGTGCCAGTAGTATAGTGACAGGGGGGGATCAGCCCCAGCATTTT
TRBV10-2,TRBJ2-2,.,.,CASRGASPDTGELFF,TGCGCCAGCAGGGGGGCTAGCCCCGACACCGGGGAGCTGTTTTTT
TRBV7-8,TRBJ1-2,TRBD1,.,CASSLAPRRDRGPGVNYGYTF,TGTGCCAGCAGCTTAGCGCCAAGGAGGGACAGGGGGCCTGGGGTTAACTATGGCTACACCTTC
TRBV29-1,TRBJ1-2,.,.,CSVGQLLSYGYTF,TGCAGCGTTGGACAGTTACTATCGTATGGCTACACCTTC
TRBV19,TRBJ1-5,.,once,CASSTASTEQPQHF,TGTGCCAGTAGTACTGCCTCCACAGAACAGCCCCAGCATTTT
TRBV6-5,TRBJ1-5,.,.,CASRGPAGGQPQHF,TGTGCCAGCAGGGGACCGGCGGGAGGCCAGCCCCAGCATTTT
TRBV19,TRBJ1-2,.,.,CASSIDPGQGYGYTF,TGTGCCAGTAGTATAGACCCAGGCCAAGGCTATGGCTACACCTTC
TRBV19,TRBJ2-1,.,few,CASSIRSKYNEQFF,TGTGCCAGTAGTATTAGAAGTAAGTACAATGAGCAGTTCTTC
TRBV27,TRBJ2-1,.,.,CASSSLAPRNEQFF,TGTGCCAGCAGTAGTCTAGCGCCTCGCAATGAGCAGTTCTTC
TRBV18,TRBJ1-5,.,few,CASSPDRNQPQHF,TGTGCCAGCTCACCGGACAGAAATCAGCCCCAGCATTTT
TRBV10-2,TRBJ2-1,TRBD1,.,CASSERQGAYNEQFF,TGCGCCAGCAGTGAGCGACAGGGGGCCTACAATGAGCAGTTCTTC
TRBV3-1/TRBV3-2,TRBJ2-7,.,.,CASSRQPGAYEQYF,TGTGCCAGCAGCCGACAACCAGGGGCCTACGAGCAGTACTTC
TRBV9,TRBJ2-5,.,.,CASSPLGVYQETQYF,TGTGCCAGCAGCCCCCTCGGGGTGTACCAAGAGACCCAGTACTTC
TRBV6-2/TRBV6-3,TRBJ2-2,TRBD1,.,CASSPSEIPRDRETGELFF,TGTGCCAGCAGCCCTAGCGAGATTCCACGGGACAGGGAAACCGGGGAGCTGTTTTTT
TRBV7-2,TRBJ1-2,TRBD1,.,CASSLVGQGPTNYGYTF,TGTGCCAGCAGCTTAGTGGGACAGGGGCCGACTAACTATGGCTACACCTTC
TRBV19,TRBJ1-1,.,few,CASSIARGSTEAFF,TGTGCCAGTAGTATAGCCAGGGGTAGCACTGAAGCTTTCTTT
TRBV2,TRBJ2-5,TRBD2,.,CASSQRGTETQYF,TGTGCCAGCAGCCAGCGGGGGACAGAGACCCAGTACTTC